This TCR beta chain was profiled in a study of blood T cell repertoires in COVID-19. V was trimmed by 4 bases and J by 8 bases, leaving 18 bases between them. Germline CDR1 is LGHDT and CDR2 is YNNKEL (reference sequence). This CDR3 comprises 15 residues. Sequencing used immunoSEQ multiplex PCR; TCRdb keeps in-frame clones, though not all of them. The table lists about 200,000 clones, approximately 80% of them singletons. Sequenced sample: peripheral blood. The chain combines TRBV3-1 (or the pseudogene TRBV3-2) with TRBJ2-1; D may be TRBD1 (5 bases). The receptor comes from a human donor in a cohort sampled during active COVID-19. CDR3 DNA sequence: TGTGCCAGCAGCCCCCGGACACTTGAGGTCGATGAGCAGTTCTTC. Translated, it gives CASSPRTLEVDEQFF.